The rows below give T cell receptor beta chains drawn from one sample of a study of cytomegalovirus exposure and HLA in healthy donors. Clones were read by immunoSEQ multiplex PCR, and TCRdb kept only the in-frame ones, dropping some. The data show 99,000 or so clones, 70% to 90% seen once. The sequencing sample was made of PBMCs. The receptors shown here come from a woman under 30 in good health and CMV-seropositive. The CDR3 runs from the conserved cysteine through the conserved F or W. A D gene is named only where the DNA matches it firmly. The size field is filled for only some rows; it gives once, few, many or a size class.

abundance: NA
j_gene: TRBJ2-1
d_gene: TRBD1
v_gene: TRBV5-1
CDR3nt: TGCGCCAGCAGCACACACAGGGGCAATGAGCAGTTCTTC
CDR3aa: CASSTHRGNEQFF

abundance: NA
j_gene: TRBJ1-4
d_gene: NA
v_gene: TRBV21-1
CDR3nt: TGTGCCAGCAGCGCGAACTCACAGGCCCCTTGCGAAAAACTGTTTTTT
CDR3aa: CASSANSQAPCEKLFF

abundance: once
j_gene: TRBJ2-6
d_gene: TRBD1
v_gene: TRBV5-1
CDR3nt: TGCGCCAGCAGCTTGGGACAGGGGTACACTGGGGCCAACGTCCTGACTTTC
CDR3aa: CASSLGQGYTGANVLTF

abundance: NA
j_gene: TRBJ1-1
d_gene: NA
v_gene: TRBV9
CDR3nt: TGTGCCAGCAGCCCTACGGGGGGCGCGGCTGAAGCTTTCTTT
CDR3aa: CASSPTGGAAEAFF

abundance: NA
j_gene: TRBJ2-1
d_gene: NA
v_gene: TRBV10-1
CDR3nt: TGCGCCAGCAGTGAATCCGGTGAGCAGTTCTTC
CDR3aa: CASSESGEQFF

abundance: NA
j_gene: TRBJ2-7
d_gene: NA
v_gene: TRBV29-1
CDR3nt: TGCAGCGTTGAAGGTACAGGGCCACCAACCTACGAGCAGTACTTC
CDR3aa: CSVEGTGPPTYEQYF

abundance: NA
j_gene: TRBJ2-7
d_gene: TRBD2
v_gene: TRBV6-5
CDR3nt: TGTGCCAGCTCGAACCGGGAGGCCTACGAGCAGTACTTC
CDR3aa: CASSNREAYEQYF

abundance: NA
j_gene: TRBJ2-1
d_gene: NA
v_gene: TRBV30
CDR3nt: TGTGCCTGCCTCCAAGCGGATGAGCAGTTCTTC
CDR3aa: CACLQADEQFF

abundance: NA
j_gene: TRBJ1-4
d_gene: TRBD1
v_gene: TRBV18
CDR3nt: TGTGCCAGCTCACCCACCCCGGGACAGGGGAATGAAAAACTGTTTTTT
CDR3aa: CASSPTPGQGNEKLFF

abundance: NA
j_gene: TRBJ2-1
d_gene: TRBD2
v_gene: TRBV5-6
CDR3nt: TGTGCCAGCAGCTGGGGGACTAGCACGGTGTGGCAGTTCTTC
CDR3aa: CASSWGTSTVWQFF

abundance: NA
j_gene: TRBJ2-7
d_gene: TRBD2
v_gene: TRBV27
CDR3nt: TGTGCCAGCAGTTCAAGACTAGCGGGGGGGCTCGACGAGCAGTACTTC
CDR3aa: CASSSRLAGGLDEQYF

abundance: once
j_gene: TRBJ1-2
d_gene: NA
v_gene: TRBV5-4
CDR3nt: TGTGCCAGCAGCTTCAATCCGACTAGCTATGGCTACACCTTC
CDR3aa: CASSFNPTSYGYTF

abundance: NA
j_gene: TRBJ1-2
d_gene: NA
v_gene: TRBV5-6
CDR3nt: TGTGCCAGCAGCTTATTATCGGGGGTATCTAACTATGGCTACACCTTC
CDR3aa: CASSLLSGVSNYGYTF

abundance: NA
j_gene: TRBJ1-1
d_gene: NA
v_gene: TRBV5-8
CDR3nt: TGTGCCAGCAGCTTGGACACCGAAGCTTTCTTT
CDR3aa: CASSLDTEAFF

abundance: NA
j_gene: TRBJ2-5
d_gene: NA
v_gene: TRBV6-7
CDR3nt: TGTGCCAGCAGTTACTCCTCAAAGATCCTACAAGAGACCCAGTACTTC
CDR3aa: CASSYSSKILQETQYF

abundance: NA
j_gene: TRBJ2-3
d_gene: TRBD2
v_gene: TRBV27
CDR3nt: TGTGCCAGCAGTTTATGGACTAGCGGGGGACTCACAGATACGCAGTATTTT
CDR3aa: CASSLWTSGGLTDTQYF

abundance: few
j_gene: TRBJ2-7
d_gene: TRBD1
v_gene: TRBV19
CDR3nt: TGTGCCAGTAGTCTAACGAGGACAGGGTTCTACGAGCAGTACTTC
CDR3aa: CASSLTRTGFYEQYF

abundance: NA
j_gene: TRBJ2-3
d_gene: NA
v_gene: TRBV28
CDR3nt: TGTGCCAGCAGTTTTATTTCGGTCCTAGAAAGAGGGGGGCAGTATTTT
CDR3aa: CASSFISVLERGGQYF

abundance: once
j_gene: TRBJ2-1
d_gene: NA
v_gene: TRBV6-1
CDR3nt: TGTGCCAGCAGTGAAGGATGGGGGGGCCTGGACAATGAGCAGTTCTTC
CDR3aa: CASSEGWGGLDNEQFF

abundance: NA
j_gene: TRBJ2-3
d_gene: TRBD1
v_gene: TRBV27
CDR3nt: TGTGCCAGCAGTTTATTACCCCCGCCGAACAGGGGTTTAAGCACAGATACGCAGTATTTT
CDR3aa: CASSLLPPPNRGLSTDTQYF

abundance: NA
j_gene: TRBJ2-2
d_gene: NA
v_gene: TRBV11-3
CDR3nt: TGTGCCAGCAGCCTCCCGACCGGGGAGCTGTTTTTT
CDR3aa: CASSLPTGELFF

abundance: NA
j_gene: TRBJ2-5
d_gene: TRBD1
v_gene: TRBV15
CDR3nt: TGTGCCACCAGCGCACAGGGGGCTCAAGAGACCCAGTACTTC
CDR3aa: CATSAQGAQETQYF

abundance: NA
j_gene: TRBJ2-2
d_gene: NA
v_gene: TRBV5-1
CDR3nt: TGCGCCAGCAGGGGGGCCACCGGGGAGCTGTTTTTT
CDR3aa: CASRGATGELFF

abundance: NA
j_gene: TRBJ2-1
d_gene: NA
v_gene: TRBV11-3
CDR3nt: TGTGCCAGCAGCTTAGTTCGGGGAAATGAGCAGTTCTTC
CDR3aa: CASSLVRGNEQFF

abundance: NA
j_gene: TRBJ1-1
d_gene: NA
v_gene: TRBV28
CDR3nt: TGTGCCAGCATCCGGAGGGGGGTTTTCAGCGGGGTCACTGAAGCTTTCTTT
CDR3aa: CASIRRGVFSGVTEAFF

abundance: few
j_gene: TRBJ1-1
d_gene: NA
v_gene: TRBV5-5
CDR3nt: TGTGCCAGCAGCTTGTTTGGGGCGCGGGAAACTGAAGCTTTCTTT
CDR3aa: CASSLFGARETEAFF

abundance: NA
j_gene: TRBJ1-1
d_gene: TRBD1
v_gene: TRBV5-1
CDR3nt: TGCGCCAGCACCGAAGGGACAGGGAACACTGAAGCTTTCTTT
CDR3aa: CASTEGTGNTEAFF

abundance: few
j_gene: TRBJ1-2
d_gene: NA
v_gene: TRBV28
CDR3nt: TGTGCCAGCACGAGAGGGAGGGCCCCTGGCTACACCTTC
CDR3aa: CASTRGRAPGYTF

abundance: NA
j_gene: TRBJ1-1
d_gene: TRBD1
v_gene: TRBV5-6
CDR3nt: TGTGCCAGCAGCTTTGGGACAGCGAACACTGAAGCTTTCTTT
CDR3aa: CASSFGTANTEAFF

abundance: NA
j_gene: TRBJ2-7
d_gene: TRBD1
v_gene: TRBV9
CDR3nt: TGTGCCAGCAGCGGAACCGGGACAGGCTACGAGCAGTACTTC
CDR3aa: CASSGTGTGYEQYF

abundance: NA
j_gene: TRBJ2-1
d_gene: NA
v_gene: TRBV9
CDR3nt: TGTGCCAGCAGCGCAGCACCCGGGAGCTACAATGAGCAGTTCTTC
CDR3aa: CASSAAPGSYNEQFF

abundance: once
j_gene: TRBJ1-6
d_gene: TRBD1
v_gene: TRBV9
CDR3nt: TGTGCCAGCAGCGCTGGACAGGGGGGGAATTCACCCCTCCACTTT
CDR3aa: CASSAGQGGNSPLHF

abundance: NA
j_gene: TRBJ1-1
d_gene: NA
v_gene: TRBV10-3
CDR3nt: TGTGCCATCAGCGGGGTCATGAACACTGAAGCTTTCTTT
CDR3aa: CAISGVMNTEAFF

abundance: NA
j_gene: TRBJ2-7
d_gene: TRBD2
v_gene: TRBV5-1
CDR3nt: TGCGCCAGCAGGCGTACGACTAGCGGGAGGGCCAACGCTGTCTACGAGCAGTACTTC
CDR3aa: CASRRTTSGRANAVYEQYF

abundance: NA
j_gene: TRBJ1-2
d_gene: NA
v_gene: TRBV6-5
CDR3nt: TGTGCCAGCAGTTCTTGGTCCGCGGCCTATGGCTACACCTTC
CDR3aa: CASSSWSAAYGYTF

abundance: NA
j_gene: TRBJ2-7
d_gene: NA
v_gene: TRBV28
CDR3nt: TGTGCCAGCAGTTTTAAGGAGGGATTCTACGAGCAGTACTTC
CDR3aa: CASSFKEGFYEQYF

abundance: NA
j_gene: TRBJ2-4
d_gene: NA
v_gene: TRBV6-1
CDR3nt: TGTGCCAGCAGTGAAGCGCTTCGGGGAGAGCACTTC
CDR3aa: CASSEALRGEHF

abundance: NA
j_gene: TRBJ2-4
d_gene: NA
v_gene: TRBV5-1
CDR3nt: TGCGCCAGCAGCTTGGGATCAGTGATAGCCAAAAACATTCAGTACTTC
CDR3aa: CASSLGSVIAKNIQYF

abundance: NA
j_gene: TRBJ1-4
d_gene: NA
v_gene: TRBV11-1
CDR3nt: TGTGCCAGCAGCGGAGCCGGGACACGGGAAGAAAAACTGTTTTTT
CDR3aa: CASSGAGTREEKLFF

abundance: once
j_gene: TRBJ2-1
d_gene: TRBD2
v_gene: TRBV7-2
CDR3nt: TGTGCCAGCAGCTTAGTGGGGACTAGCGGGAGCTCCTACAATGAGCAGTTCTTC
CDR3aa: CASSLVGTSGSSYNEQFF

abundance: NA
j_gene: TRBJ1-1
d_gene: TRBD1
v_gene: TRBV30
CDR3nt: TGTGCCTGGAGTGTATGGACAGGCTGGGTCACTGAAGCTTTCTTT
CDR3aa: CAWSVWTGWVTEAFF

abundance: NA
j_gene: TRBJ2-2
d_gene: TRBD1
v_gene: TRBV14
CDR3nt: TGTGCCAGCAGCCGATGGCAGGGGGCCGCCGGGGAGCTGTTTTTT
CDR3aa: CASSRWQGAAGELFF

abundance: NA
j_gene: TRBJ2-1
d_gene: TRBD1
v_gene: TRBV5-1
CDR3nt: TGCGCCAGCAGCTTAAGGGACAGGGGTGTCCACAATGAGCAGTTCTTC
CDR3aa: CASSLRDRGVHNEQFF

abundance: NA
j_gene: TRBJ1-2
d_gene: NA
v_gene: TRBV27
CDR3nt: TGTGCCAGCAGTTTACTCGGGAGTTCGGATTCTAACTATGGCTACACCTTC
CDR3aa: CASSLLGSSDSNYGYTF

abundance: once
j_gene: TRBJ2-7
d_gene: NA
v_gene: TRBV15
CDR3nt: TGTGCCACCAGCAGAATCAGGGTCTGGTCCTACGAGCAGTACTTC
CDR3aa: CATSRIRVWSYEQYF

abundance: NA
j_gene: TRBJ2-5
d_gene: NA
v_gene: TRBV29-1
CDR3nt: TGCAGCGTAACCTCCACAGGGCAAGAGACCCAGTACTTC
CDR3aa: CSVTSTGQETQYF

abundance: NA
j_gene: TRBJ1-5
d_gene: NA
v_gene: TRBV28
CDR3nt: TGTGCCAGCAGTTGGGGGGGGGCCACGAGGCAGCCCCAGCATTTT
CDR3aa: CASSWGGATRQPQHF

abundance: NA
j_gene: TRBJ1-5
d_gene: NA
v_gene: TRBV30
CDR3nt: TGTGCCTGGAGTGTACGGACAGTGAATAGCAATCAGCCCCAGCATTTT
CDR3aa: CAWSVRTVNSNQPQHF

abundance: NA
j_gene: TRBJ1-5
d_gene: TRBD1
v_gene: TRBV7-9
CDR3nt: TGTGCCAGCAGCTTGGGGACAGGGCGGCAGCCCCAGCATTTT
CDR3aa: CASSLGTGRQPQHF

abundance: few
j_gene: TRBJ1-6
d_gene: NA
v_gene: TRBV28
CDR3nt: TGTGCCAGCAGCCCCGCCGAGTATTCACCCCTCCACTTT
CDR3aa: CASSPAEYSPLHF

abundance: NA
j_gene: TRBJ1-2
d_gene: NA
v_gene: TRBV12-5
CDR3nt: TGTGCTAGTGGTTTGGGCGTTTCCGGGACATTTTCTAACTATGGCTACACCTTC
CDR3aa: CASGLGVSGTFSNYGYTF

abundance: NA
j_gene: TRBJ2-5
d_gene: TRBD1
v_gene: TRBV19
CDR3nt: TGTGCCAGTAGTTCCGGGACAGGGCATCAAGAGACCCAGTACTTC
CDR3aa: CASSSGTGHQETQYF